These 32 T cell receptor beta chains were sequenced from one sample in a study of blood T cell repertoires in COVID-19. The table came from immunoSEQ multiplex PCR; TCRdb's copy has only in-frame clones and leaves some out. The table lists approximately 400,000 clones, around 83% of them singletons, with about 5.4% in the top ten. Sequenced material: PBMCs or T cells enriched from blood (not recorded which). These receptors came from a woman aged 45 to 65 who had recovered from COVID-19.

The chain carries TRBV14 and TRBJ2-3; D is uncertain. CDR1 is SGHDN and CDR2 is FVKESK in the germline V gene. The CDR3 sequence is 16 residues long. The V gene lost 4 bases and the J gene lost 0 bases, with 14 bases spanning the gap. CDR3 sequence: CASSPFKIGSTDTQYF. CDR3 DNA sequence: TGTGCCAGCAGCCCCTTTAAGATCGGTAGCACAGATACGCAGTATTTT.

The genes are TRBV7-9 and TRBJ1-6; D perhaps matches TRBD1 (5 bases). Germline loops: CDR1 SEHNR, CDR2 FQNEAQ (reference sequence). The V and J ends lost 1 base and 6 bases respectively, with 16 bases between them. This CDR3 comprises 17 residues. The DNA for the CDR3 is TGTGCCAGCAGCTTAGGGGGGGGATCCGGCGGTAATTCACCCCTCCACTTT. Amino acids: CASSLGGGSGGNSPLHF.

The chain couples TRBV5-1 to TRBJ1-2; TRBD1 is a possible D gene (5 bases). The germline V gene encodes CDR1 SGHRS and CDR2 YFSETQ. This CDR3 region has 15 residues. V was pared by 0 bases and J by 4 bases, with 13 bases between. The CDR3 region has the DNA TGCGCCAGCAGCTTGGGACAGCCAAGGTTCTATGGCTACACCTTC. It is translated as CASSLGQPRFYGYTF.

The J gene is TRBJ2-3, the V gene TRBV6-5; 7 bases map to TRBD2. Germline V gene sequence: CDR1 MNHEY, CDR2 SVGAGI. V gave up 5 bases and J gave up 5 bases; unmatched junction bases: 1. The CDR3 covers 12 residues. The CDR3 DNA is TGTGCCAGCAGTCAGCGGGGAGATACGCAGTATTTT. Translation: CASSQRGDTQYF.

V and J are TRBV5-4 and TRBJ1-2, with D possibly being TRBD1 (5 bases). The CDR3 is made up of 14 amino acids. CDR1 SGHNT and CDR2 YYREEE come from the germline V gene (reference sequence). The ends were cut back, 2 bases at V and 0 bases at J, with 8 bases in the middle. The DNA for the CDR3 is TGTGCCAGCAGCTTCGACAGTTCTAACTATGGCTACACCTTC. Translating it yields CASSFDSSNYGYTF. Full variable domain (missing parts from reference TRBV5-4 and TRBJ1-2): ETGVTQSPTHLIKTRGQQVTLRCSSQSGHNTVSWYQQALGQGPQFIFQYYREEENGRGNFPPRFSGLQFPNYSSELNVNALELDDSALYLCASSFDSSNYGYTFGSGTRLTVV.

This clone appeared a single time. The chain combines TRBV25-1 with TRBJ1-1, with 7 nucleotides matching TRBD1. There are 15 residues in the CDR3. Germline CDR1 and CDR2: MGHDK and SYGVNS. The V and J ends lost 4 bases and 2 bases, in that order; junction bases with no gene match: 7. CDR3 loop: CASSGRDSKNTEAFF. As DNA, the CDR3 is TGTGCCAGCAGTGGTAGGGACAGCAAAAACACTGAAGCTTTCTTT.

This clone was found once. The chain combines TRBV5-5 with TRBJ1-2; 8 bases line up with TRBD1. The CDR3 spans 16 residues. The V and J ends lost 5 bases and 2 bases, in that order; junction bases with no gene match: 11. Germline CDR1 SGHKS, CDR2 YYEKEE (reference sequence). CDR3 residues: CASRPRTGITNYGYTF. The CDR3, as DNA: TGTGCCAGCAGACCAAGGACAGGGATTACCAACTATGGCTACACCTTC.

This chain links TRBV9 with TRBJ2-6; D gene unclear. The CDR3 is 17 residues long. Germline V lookup: CDR1 SGDLS, CDR2 YYNGEE. V gave up 3 bases and J gave up 0 bases, with 13 bases separating them. The CDR3 nucleotides are TGTGCCAGCAGCGCGCACCTCCCGGGCTCTGGGGCCAACGTCCTGACTTTC. This encodes CASSAHLPGSGANVLTF.

This clone is a singleton in its sample. The chain carries TRBV6-6 and TRBJ2-7, with 8 bases that match TRBD1. Losses at the gene ends were 6 bases for V and 4 bases for J; bases not matched to a gene: 5. The germline gives CDR1 MNHNY, CDR2 SVGAGI (reference sequence). The CDR3 covers 13 residues. The CDR3 is CASSQDREYEQYF. CDR3 nucleotides: TGTGCCAGCAGCCAGGACAGGGAGTACGAGCAGTACTTC.

The V gene is TRBV27, the J gene TRBJ1-1; 12 bases are a match to TRBD1. Germline CDR1 is MNHEY and CDR2 is SMNVEV (reference sequence). Losses at the gene ends were 7 bases for V and 4 bases for J; bases not matched to a gene: 7. The CDR3 has 15 residues. The CDR3 loop is CASKGQGAQGTEAFF. The CDR3 DNA sequence: TGTGCCAGCAAGGGACAGGGGGCGCAAGGCACTGAAGCTTTCTTT.

As for this clone: The same CDR3 also results from other DNA sequences found in this sample. This chain connects TRBV19 to TRBJ2-2; 8 bases fit TRBD1. V trimming: 6 bases; J trimming: 1 base; junction bases outside the gene matches: 4. The CDR3 runs to 15 residues. Germline loops: CDR1 LNHDA, CDR2 SQIVND (reference sequence). The DNA for the CDR3 is TGTGCCAGTAGACGACAGGGGATGAACACCGGGGAGCTGTTTTTT. Its translation: CASRRQGMNTGELFF.

The V and J genes are TRBV7-9 and TRBJ1-1, with 7 bases identical to TRBD1. Unmatched junction bases numbered 17, after V lost 1 base and J lost 9 bases. The CDR3 runs to 17 residues. Germline assignment: CDR1 SEHNR and CDR2 FQNEAQ (reference sequence). The CDR3 region is CASSLGAPGTVREKAFF. The CDR3 bases are TGTGCCAGCAGCTTAGGGGCCCCCGGGACAGTCCGTGAGAAAGCTTTCTTT.

On this clone itself: No DNA is shown, since the ends of the CDR3 on it are uncertain; the CDR3 is the one TCRdb lists. The chain couples TRBV9 to TRBJ1-1; the table's TRBD1 call for D was not verified on the DNA. From germline, CDR1 is SGDLS and CDR2 YYNGEE. With termini counted, the CDR3 has 12 amino acids. CDR3 amino acids: CASSVGRGSPFF.

This rearrangement joins TRBV29-1 to TRBJ2-1, with D maybe TRBD2 (6 bases). The CDR3 spans 13 residues. Germline CDR1 is SQVTM and CDR2 is ANQGSEA. V shed 2 bases and J shed 4 bases, with 9 bases lying between them. The CDR3 DNA sequence: TGCAGCGTTGAAACCGGGACTTACAATGAGCAGTTCTTC. Residues: CSVETGTYNEQFF.

This sequence joins TRBV4-3 and TRBJ2-7; no definite D call. CDR1 is LGHNA, CDR2 YSLEER, per germline. The CDR3 has 13 residues. Trimming took 0 bases from V and 3 from J, leaving 6 bases between them. CDR3 nucleotide sequence: TGCGCCAGCAGCCAAGATTACAGCTACGAGCAGTACTTC. This codes for CASSQDYSYEQYF.

The rearrangement uses TRBV5-1 and TRBJ1-2, with TRBD1 identical over 8 bases. The germline CDR1 and CDR2 sequences are SGHRS and YFSETQ. This CDR3 contains 15 residues. Trimming removed 5 bases from V and 5 bases from J; junction bases left unmatched: 11. This chain's CDR3 is CASRAARGLSYGYTF. The DNA of the CDR3 is TGCGCCAGCAGAGCTGCCAGGGGGCTCTCATATGGCTACACCTTC.

The V and J genes are TRBV5-3 and TRBJ2-1, with D perhaps TRBD2 (7 bases). TRBV5-3 is classed as an ORF, of uncertain function. V was trimmed by 4 bases and J by 4 bases, leaving 30 bases between them. This CDR3 has 20 residues. This CDR3 is CARSPSGGPLFWGTYNEQFF. CDR3 sequence (DNA): TGTGCCAGAAGCCCCTCGGGGGGCCCACTATTCTGGGGGACTTACAATGAGCAGTTCTTC.

The chain employs TRBV6-4 and TRBJ2-7; D may be TRBD2 (6 bases). The germline V gene has CDR1 MRHNA and CDR2 SNTAGT. Trimming removed 9 bases from V and 5 bases from J, with 23 bases in between. CDR3 length: 15 residues. The CDR3 region is CASPPLGGKVHEQYF. CDR3 DNA: TGTGCCAGTCCCCCCCTAGGAGGGAAGGTCCACGAGCAGTACTTC.

The rearrangement links TRBV27 to TRBJ1-1; D gene ambiguous. The CDR3 covers 16 residues. Germline assignment: CDR1 MNHEY and CDR2 SMNVEV (reference sequence). V gave up 6 bases and J gave up 1 base, with 18 bases separating them. CDR3 residues: CASRGWVEAGNTEAFF. The CDR3 DNA sequence: TGTGCCAGCAGAGGTTGGGTGGAGGCGGGGAACACTGAAGCTTTCTTT.

This clone was seen only a few times. The genes are TRBV19 and TRBJ2-5; D might be TRBD2 (6 bases). V shed 7 bases and J shed 3 bases, with 12 bases lying between them. The CDR3 extends over 13 amino acids. The germline CDR1 and CDR2 sequences are LNHDA and SQIVND (reference sequence). The CDR3 DNA sequence: TGTGCCAGTAAACTAGCTTGGGAAGAGACCCAGTACTTC. It encodes CASKLAWEETQYF.

J is TRBJ2-3 and V is TRBV10-3, with 7 bases fitting TRBD2. Germline CDR1 ENHRY, CDR2 SYGVKD. CDR3 size: 16 residues. V dropped 0 bases and J dropped 1; count of bases not matched to a gene: 4. The CDR3 DNA reads TGTGCCATCAGTGAGTCCTCTAGCGGTGGCACAGATACGCAGTATTTT. Protein product: CAISESSSGGTDTQYF.

This clone was recorded only once. V gene TRBV28 combines with J gene TRBJ1-6; 10 positions agree with TRBD1. With 2 bases clipped from V and 5 bases from J, the junction kept 9 bases outside the gene matches. The CDR3 runs 18 residues. Germline V lookup: CDR1 MDHEN, CDR2 SYDVKM. This CDR3 reads CASSLPRQGAVDNSPLHF. The CDR3 nucleotides are TGTGCCAGCAGTTTACCTCGACAGGGGGCAGTAGATAATTCACCCCTCCACTTT.

The CDR3 DNA sequence: TGCGCCAGCAGCTTAGACCCAGGGTATTTGGGCGGCTACACCTTC. Its translation is CASSLDPGYLGGYTF. This chain links TRBV5-1 with TRBJ1-2; the D gene is possibly TRBD1 (5 bases). The V gene's germline CDR1 is SGHRS and CDR2 YFSETQ. Trimming removed 2 bases from V and 8 bases from J, with 19 bases in between. CDR3 length: 15 residues.

This chain connects TRBV15 to TRBJ2-1, with D perhaps matching TRBD2 (7 bases). V shed 6 bases and J shed 4 bases, with 22 bases lying between them. This CDR3 has 17 residues. Germline CDR1 LNHNV, CDR2 YYDKDF (reference sequence). CDR3 nucleotides: TGTGCCACCAGGTGGGGGGGGGCCTTCGGACGTTACAATGAGCAGTTCTTC. Its translation: CATRWGGAFGRYNEQFF.

V is TRBV5-1 and J is TRBJ1-1; 11 nucleotides match TRBD1. Germline trimming cut 6 bases from V and 1 base from J; bases unmatched to any gene: 8. CDR3 length: 16 amino acids. Germline CDR1 reads SGHRS; CDR2 reads YFSETQ. The CDR3 sequence is CASTRTGTGGNTEAFF. In nucleotides, the CDR3 is TGCGCCAGCACCCGAACCGGGACAGGGGGGAACACTGAAGCTTTCTTT.

V gene TRBV7-2 combines with J gene TRBJ2-5; 8 nucleotides align to TRBD1. This CDR3 comprises 14 residues. Trimming removed 4 bases from V and 5 bases from J; junction bases left unmatched: 6. Germline CDR1 is SGHTA and CDR2 is FQGNSA. The DNA for the CDR3 is TGTGCCAGCAGCTCCCAGGGGGCGGCCGAGACCCAGTACTTC. As protein: CASSSQGAAETQYF. Combining the CDR3 with reference TRBV7-2 and TRBJ2-5 gives the whole variable domain GAGVSQSPSNKVTEKGKDVELRCDPISGHTALYWYRQSLGQGLEFLIYFQGNSAPDKSGLPSDRFSAERTGGSVSTLTIQRTQQEDSAVYLCASSSQGAAETQYFGPGTRLLVL.

This clone was detected only once. The gene calls are TRBV4-3 and TRBJ1-2; 10 nucleotides align to TRBD1. V lost 0 bases and J lost 4; bases outside the gene matches: 8. This CDR3 has 17 residues. Per the germline V gene, CDR1 is LGHNA and CDR2 is YSLEER. The CDR3 sequence: CASSQDNTGTGVYGYTF. For the CDR3, the DNA is TGCGCCAGCAGCCAAGACAACACCGGGACAGGGGTCTATGGCTACACCTTC.

This chain links TRBV18 with TRBJ2-5; a weak D match, TRBD1 (5 bases). The germline V gene encodes CDR1 KGHSH and CDR2 LQKENI. The V gene lost 6 bases and the J gene lost 4 bases, with 18 bases spanning the gap. The length of the CDR3 is 15 residues. In DNA, the CDR3 is TGTGCCAGCTCTCTCCCTGCACCCAGGGTAGAGACCCAGTACTTC. As protein: CASSLPAPRVETQYF.

This clone was counted once. This chain links TRBV30 with TRBJ2-5; D not certain. The CDR3 covers 14 residues. Germline values: CDR1 GTSNPN, CDR2 SVGIG (reference sequence). The V gene lost 2 bases and the J gene lost 4 bases, with 14 bases spanning the gap. Here the CDR3 reads CAWSLTLGVETQYF. The CDR3 nucleotides are TGTGCCTGGAGTTTGACATTGGGCGTAGAGACCCAGTACTTC.

The table lists this clone with a few counts. V is TRBV4-3 and J is TRBJ1-2; 7 positions match TRBD1. The CDR3 is 15 amino acids. Per the germline V gene, CDR1 is LGHNA and CDR2 is YSLEER. V lost 5 bases and J lost 1; bases outside the gene matches: 7. CDR3 amino acids: CASSLNRGVNYGYTF. The CDR3 bases are TGCGCCAGCAGCTTGAACAGGGGCGTTAACTATGGCTACACCTTC.

The chain is built from TRBV10-3 and TRBJ2-1; maybe TRBD1 (5 bases). Trimming removed 2 bases at V and 9 bases at J, with 11 bases between. This CDR3 is built from 13 residues. Germline CDR1 ENHRY, CDR2 SYGVKD. The CDR3 sequence is CAISETKGIEQFF. In DNA form, the CDR3 reads TGTGCCATCAGTGAGACAAAGGGGATTGAGCAGTTCTTC.

This clone has just one count. The sample contains more than one DNA sequence encoding this CDR3. The chain recombines TRBV7-2 with TRBJ2-5; D remains unclear. The germline V gene encodes CDR1 SGHTA and CDR2 FQGNSA. The CDR3 is made up of 14 amino acids. V dropped 1 base and J dropped 2 bases, with 8 bases sitting between them. The CDR3: CASSLGGTQETQYF. The DNA of the CDR3 is TGTGCCAGCAGCTTAGGCGGCACTCAAGAGACCCAGTACTTC.